This passage covers 10 T cell receptor beta chains from one sample sequenced in a study of T cell clonality in common variable immunodeficiency. Whole-study findings and limits: Reportedly, TCR beta sequences from common variable immunodeficiency showed fewer deletions and N-nucleotide insertions.

The antigens of these receptors remain unknown. Clones were read by immunoSEQ multiplex PCR, and TCRdb kept only the in-frame ones, dropping some. Listed here are under 20,000 clones without any singletons, the top ten holding roughly 12%. Input material: peripheral blood mononuclear cells. Every receptor here comes from a human donor with common variable immunodeficiency.

This clone occurred a few times. The CDR3 is cut off 3 residues early in the read; its end comes from the germline J gene. V is TRBV19 and J is TRBJ1-2; D remains unclear. Germline assignment: CDR1 LNHDA and CDR2 SQIVND (reference sequence). Trimming stripped 3 bases from V and 2 bases from J, with 7 bases between. The CDR3 spans 13 residues. The CDR3 protein is CASSIGRNYGYTF. The CDR3 DNA, read in part, is TGTGCCAGTAGTATCGGCAGGAACTATGGC.

For this clone: The read terminates 3 residues ahead of where the CDR3 ends, so the germline J gene completes it. This CDR3 is also generated by other DNA sequences in the sample. This sequence joins TRBV18 and TRBJ1-2; TRBD1 aligns across 8 bases. In germline, CDR1 is KGHSH, CDR2 LQKENI. V was pared by 3 bases and J by 4 bases, with 1 base of the junction left unmatched. The CDR3 covers 13 residues. The CDR3 DNA, read in part, is TGTGCCAGCTCACCCGACAGGGGCTATGGC. The encoded protein is CASSPDRGYG. The full CDR3 is CASSPDRGYGYTF.

This clone was seen a few times. The observed sequence ends 3 residues before the CDR3 terminus, with the missing tail filled in from the germline J gene. The chain employs TRBV5-1 and TRBJ2-7; the match to TRBD1 covers 9 bases. CDR1 is SGHRS and CDR2 is YFSETQ in the germline V gene. J lost 5 bases, V lost 3 bases, and 9 bases had no gene match. This CDR3 spans 15 amino acids. Here the CDR3 reads CASSWGDRVGHEQYF. CDR3 bases read: TGCGCCAGCAGCTGGGGGGACAGGGTGGGCCACGAG.

This clone counts as medium-sized. The CDR3 extends 3 residues past the end of the read, so its final part is completed from the germline J gene. The V gene is TRBV5-4, the J gene TRBJ2-2, with 12 bases aligning to TRBD2. V dropped 4 bases and J dropped 5; count of bases not matched to a gene: 3. Germline assignment: CDR1 SGHNT and CDR2 YYREEE (reference sequence). This CDR3 region has 15 residues. The chain's CDR3 is CASSPGTSGTGELFF. CDR3 DNA (partial): TGTGCCAGCAGCCCGGGGACTAGCGGGACCGGGGAG.

By proportion, this clone is medium-sized. With the read ending 3 residues before the CDR3 end, the germline J gene is used to fill in that end. This rearrangement joins TRBV5-6 to TRBJ2-1; the match to TRBD1 covers 8 bases. V gave up 4 bases and J gave up 5 bases; unmatched junction bases: 8. This CDR3 is built from 15 residues. Germline V gene sequence: CDR1 SGHDT, CDR2 YYEEEE. The CDR3 here is CASSDPRGPDNEQFF. CDR3 bases read: TGTGCCAGCAGCGACCCCAGGGGGCCCGACAATGAG.

This clone was seen a few times. The read is 3 residues too short to cover the CDR3 end, so that end is filled in from the germline J gene. The V and J genes are TRBV29-1 and TRBJ2-5; D possibly corresponds to TRBD1 (6 bases). This CDR3 is built from 14 residues. Germline V gene sequence: CDR1 SQVTM, CDR2 ANQGSEA. V was trimmed by 5 bases and J by 4 bases, leaving 17 bases between them. The CDR3 sequence is CSVPVQLRGETQYF. The part of the CDR3 DNA that was read is TGCAGCGTTCCAGTACAACTCAGGGGAGAGACC.

This clone was observed a handful of times. The CDR3 is cut off 3 residues early in the read; its end comes from the germline J gene. The J gene is TRBJ1-2, the V gene TRBV7-9, with 7 bases fitting TRBD1. The CDR3 runs to 14 residues. Germline V gives CDR1 SEHNR, CDR2 FQNEAQ (reference sequence). V shed 2 bases, J shed 1 base, and the junction held 1 base outside the gene matches. Partial CDR3 DNA: TGTGCCAGCAGCTTAACAGGGGATAACTATGGC. This encodes CASSLTGDNYG. The CDR3 in full is CASSLTGDNYGYTF.

This clone was seen repeatedly, ten times or more. The read gets to within 3 residues of the CDR3 end, and the germline J gene fills in the rest. The V call is TRBV12-3 or TRBV12-4, the J call TRBJ1-2, with 7 bases lining up with TRBD1. The CDR3 runs to 13 residues. The CDR3 spells CASSFDRAWGYTF. The covered CDR3 bases are TGTGCCAGCAGTTTCGACAGGGCCTGGGGC.

The sample holds many counts of this clone. Incomplete CDR3 DNA: TGTGCCAGCAGGAGTACCGGGACAGGGGCCTACGAG. This translates into CASRSTGTGAYE. The complete CDR3 reads CASRSTGTGAYEQYF. The rearrangement joins TRBV5-6 to TRBJ2-7; TRBD1 aligns across 10 bases. Read data end 3 residues before the CDR3 end; the end is taken from the germline J gene. Germline V gives CDR1 SGHDT, CDR2 YYEEEE. J lost 2 bases, V lost 5 bases, and 7 bases had no gene match. The CDR3 sequence is 15 residues long.

A remark on this clone: The read stops 3 residues short of the end of the CDR3; the missing end is completed from the germline J gene. The chain combines TRBV19 with TRBJ2-2; 10 bases fit TRBD1. Germline V CDR1 and CDR2: LNHDA, SQIVND (reference sequence). With V trimmed by 2 bases and J by 6 bases, 6 bases remained unmatched. The CDR3 is 16 amino acids. The CDR3: CASSITPGQGSGELFF. The part of the CDR3 DNA that was read is TGTGCCAGTAGTATAACACCGGGACAGGGGTCCGGGGAG.